This T cell receptor (beta chain) emerged from a study of cytomegalovirus exposure and HLA in healthy donors. Vbeta (60) and Jbeta (13) primers were used in the PCR. Measured with immunoSEQ multiplex PCR; TCRdb has only the in-frame clones, and not every one. This repertoire shows around 220,000 clones, roughly 70% found once; its top ten account for less than 2%. Overall study results and limits: Specific recognition of CMV antigens was confirmed in vitro for a few chains (all CMV-associated). A previous analysis found most TCR beta V segments productive roughly 90% or roughly 30% of the time.

To note about this clone: Its antigen is unidentified.

The CDR3 covers 16 residues. CDR1 KGHSH and CDR2 LQKENI come from the germline V gene. Trimming cost V 3 bases and J 4 bases; bases outside gene matches: 11. The chain combines TRBV18 with TRBJ2-7; the match to TRBD1 covers 8 bases. Material for sequencing was PBMCs. The receptor was isolated from a woman in her 30s in good health and CMV-seronegative. The DNA of the CDR3 is TGTGCCAGCTCACCCCAGGGACAGGAGAACGGGTACGAGCAGTACTTC. Its protein is CASSPQGQENGYEQYF.